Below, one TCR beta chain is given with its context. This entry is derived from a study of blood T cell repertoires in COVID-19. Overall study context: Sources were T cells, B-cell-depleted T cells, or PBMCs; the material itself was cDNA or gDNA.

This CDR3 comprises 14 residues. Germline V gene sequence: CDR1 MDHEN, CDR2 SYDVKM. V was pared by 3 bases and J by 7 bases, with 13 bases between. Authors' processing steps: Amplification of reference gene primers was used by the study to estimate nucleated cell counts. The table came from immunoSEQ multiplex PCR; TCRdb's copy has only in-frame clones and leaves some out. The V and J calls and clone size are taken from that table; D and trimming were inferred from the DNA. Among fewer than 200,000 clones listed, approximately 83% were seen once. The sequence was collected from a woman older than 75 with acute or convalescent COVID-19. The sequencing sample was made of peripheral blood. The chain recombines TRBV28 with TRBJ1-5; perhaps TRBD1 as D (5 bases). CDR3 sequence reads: CASSFNSKGQPQHF. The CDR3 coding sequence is TGTGCCAGCAGTTTTAATTCAAAGGGGCAGCCCCAGCATTTT.